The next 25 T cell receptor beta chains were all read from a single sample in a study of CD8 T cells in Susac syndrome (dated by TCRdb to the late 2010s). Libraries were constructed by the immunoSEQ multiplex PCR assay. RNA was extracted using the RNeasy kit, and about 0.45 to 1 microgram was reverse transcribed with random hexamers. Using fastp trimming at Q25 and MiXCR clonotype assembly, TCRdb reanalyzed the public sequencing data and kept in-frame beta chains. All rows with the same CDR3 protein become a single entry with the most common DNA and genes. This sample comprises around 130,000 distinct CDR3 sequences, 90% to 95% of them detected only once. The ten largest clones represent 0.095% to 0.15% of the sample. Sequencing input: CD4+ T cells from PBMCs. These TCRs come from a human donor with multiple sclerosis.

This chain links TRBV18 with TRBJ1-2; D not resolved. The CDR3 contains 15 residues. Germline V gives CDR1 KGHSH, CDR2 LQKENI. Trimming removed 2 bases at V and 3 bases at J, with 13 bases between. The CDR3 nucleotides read TGTGCCAGCTCACCATCGGCTCAGGCGGACTATGGCTACACCTTC. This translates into CASSPSAQADYGYTF.

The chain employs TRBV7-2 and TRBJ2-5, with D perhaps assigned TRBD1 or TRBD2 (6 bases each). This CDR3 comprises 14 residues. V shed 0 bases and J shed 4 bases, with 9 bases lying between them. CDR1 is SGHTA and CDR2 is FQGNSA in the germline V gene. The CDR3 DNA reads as TGTGCCAGCAGCTTAGCCCCGGGGGCAGAGACCCAGTACTTC. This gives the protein CASSLAPGAETQYF.

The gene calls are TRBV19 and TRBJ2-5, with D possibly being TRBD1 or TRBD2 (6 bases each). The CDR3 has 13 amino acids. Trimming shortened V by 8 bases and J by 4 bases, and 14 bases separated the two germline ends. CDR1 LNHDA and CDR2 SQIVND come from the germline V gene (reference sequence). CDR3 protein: CASRIGGGETQYF. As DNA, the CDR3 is TGTGCCAGTCGAATCGGGGGCGGAGAGACCCAGTACTTC.

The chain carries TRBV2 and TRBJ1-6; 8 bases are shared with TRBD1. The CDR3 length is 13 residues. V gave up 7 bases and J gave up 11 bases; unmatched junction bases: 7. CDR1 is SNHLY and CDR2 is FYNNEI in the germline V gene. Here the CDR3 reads CASTLQGDPPLHF. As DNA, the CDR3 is TGTGCCAGCACCCTACAGGGGGATCCACCCCTCCACTTT.

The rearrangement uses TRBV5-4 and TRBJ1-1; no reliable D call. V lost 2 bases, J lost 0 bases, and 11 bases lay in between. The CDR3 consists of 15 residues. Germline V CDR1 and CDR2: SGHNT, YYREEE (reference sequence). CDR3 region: CASSFDGELNTEAFF. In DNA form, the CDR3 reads TGTGCCAGCAGCTTTGACGGGGAACTGAACACTGAAGCTTTCTTT.

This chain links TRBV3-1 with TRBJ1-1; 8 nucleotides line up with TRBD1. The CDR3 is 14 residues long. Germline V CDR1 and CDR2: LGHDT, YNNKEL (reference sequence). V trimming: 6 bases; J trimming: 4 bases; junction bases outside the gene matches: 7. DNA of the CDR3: TGTGCCAGCAGACACCTTACAGGGGGCACTGAAGCTTTCTTT. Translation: CASRHLTGGTEAFF.

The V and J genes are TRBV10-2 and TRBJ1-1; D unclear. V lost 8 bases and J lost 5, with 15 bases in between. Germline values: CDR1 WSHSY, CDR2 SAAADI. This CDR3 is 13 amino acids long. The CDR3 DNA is TGCGCCAGCCTTGATGGACGGAAGACTGAAGCTTTCTTT. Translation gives CASLDGRKTEAFF.

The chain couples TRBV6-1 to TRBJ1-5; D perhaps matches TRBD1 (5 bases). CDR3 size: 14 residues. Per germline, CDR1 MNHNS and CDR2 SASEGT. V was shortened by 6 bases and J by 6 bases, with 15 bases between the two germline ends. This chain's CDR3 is CASRTPGTTQPQHF. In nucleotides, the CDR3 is TGTGCCAGCAGAACCCCCGGGACCACTCAGCCCCAGCATTTT.

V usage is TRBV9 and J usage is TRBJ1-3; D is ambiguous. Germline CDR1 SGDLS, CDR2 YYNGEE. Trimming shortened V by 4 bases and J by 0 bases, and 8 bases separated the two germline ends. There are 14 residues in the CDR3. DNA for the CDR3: TGTGCCAGCAGCCCGACTCTCTCTGGAAACACCATATATTTT. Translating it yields CASSPTLSGNTIYF.

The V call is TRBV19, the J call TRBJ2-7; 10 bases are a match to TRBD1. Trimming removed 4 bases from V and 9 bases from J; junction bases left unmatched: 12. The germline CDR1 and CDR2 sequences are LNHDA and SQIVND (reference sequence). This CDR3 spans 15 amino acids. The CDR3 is CASSTSPGTGAMQYF. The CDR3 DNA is TGTGCCAGTAGTACATCGCCCGGGACAGGGGCTATGCAGTACTTC.

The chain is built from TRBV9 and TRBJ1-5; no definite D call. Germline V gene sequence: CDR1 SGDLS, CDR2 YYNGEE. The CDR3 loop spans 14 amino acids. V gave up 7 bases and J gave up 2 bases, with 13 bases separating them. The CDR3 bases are TGTGCCAGCGGAGGTCCCGCGGGCAATCAGCCCCAGCATTTT. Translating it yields CASGGPAGNQPQHF.

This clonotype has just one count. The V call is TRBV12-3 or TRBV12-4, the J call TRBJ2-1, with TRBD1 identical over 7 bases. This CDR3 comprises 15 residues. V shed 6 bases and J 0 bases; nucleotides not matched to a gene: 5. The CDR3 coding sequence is TGTGCCAGCAGCCCTCGGGACAGCTCCTACAATGAGCAGTTCTTC. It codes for CASSPRDSSYNEQFF.

This chain's CDR3 is CASSTGTALDTGELFF. Written as DNA, the CDR3 is TGTGCCAGCAGTACCGGGACAGCTTTGGACACCGGGGAGCTGTTTTTT. The chain uses TRBV12-3 or TRBV12-4 and TRBJ2-2; 7 nucleotides line up with TRBD1. Trimming took 5 bases from V and 3 from J; bases not matched to a gene: 9. CDR3 length: 16 amino acids.

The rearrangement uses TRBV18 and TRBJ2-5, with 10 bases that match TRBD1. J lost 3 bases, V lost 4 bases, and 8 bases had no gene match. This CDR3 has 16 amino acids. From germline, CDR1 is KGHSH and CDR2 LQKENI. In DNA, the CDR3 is TGTGCCAGCTCACAATCGACAGGGGGCGCGAAAGAGACCCAGTACTTC. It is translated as CASSQSTGGAKETQYF.

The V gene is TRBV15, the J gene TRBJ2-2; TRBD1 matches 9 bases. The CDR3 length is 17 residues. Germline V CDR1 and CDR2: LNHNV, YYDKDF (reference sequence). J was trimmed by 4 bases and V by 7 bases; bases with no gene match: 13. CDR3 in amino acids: CATKSPGTGSRTGELFF. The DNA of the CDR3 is TGTGCCACCAAGAGCCCCGGGACAGGGTCGCGCACCGGGGAGCTGTTTTTT.

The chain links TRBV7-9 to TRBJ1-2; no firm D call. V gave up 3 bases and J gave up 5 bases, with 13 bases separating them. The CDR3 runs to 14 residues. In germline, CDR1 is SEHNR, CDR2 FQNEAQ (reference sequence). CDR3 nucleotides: TGTGCCAGCAGCTTGGGAGGGTACGGATATGGCTACACCTTC. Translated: CASSLGGYGYGYTF.

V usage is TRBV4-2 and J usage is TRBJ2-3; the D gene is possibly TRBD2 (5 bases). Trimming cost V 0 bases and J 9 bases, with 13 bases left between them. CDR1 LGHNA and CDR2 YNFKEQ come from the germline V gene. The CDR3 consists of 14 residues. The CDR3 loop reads CASSQEYGVWTQYF. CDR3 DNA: TGTGCCAGCAGCCAAGAGTACGGGGTCTGGACGCAGTATTTT.

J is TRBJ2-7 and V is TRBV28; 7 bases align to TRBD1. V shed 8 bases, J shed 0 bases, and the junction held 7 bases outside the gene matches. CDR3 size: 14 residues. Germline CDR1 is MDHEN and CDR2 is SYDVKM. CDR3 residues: CASVITGDSYEQYF. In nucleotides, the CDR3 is TGTGCCAGCGTAATAACAGGGGACTCCTACGAGCAGTACTTC.

CDR3 protein: CASSSLQGRQETQYF. The CDR3 DNA sequence: TGTGCCAGCAGCTCCCTACAGGGCCGACAAGAGACCCAGTACTTC. The chain employs TRBV11-2 and TRBJ2-5; perhaps TRBD1 as D (6 bases). Germline CDR1 is SGHAT and CDR2 is FQNNGV. CDR3 length: 15 amino acids. Trimming took off 4 bases at V and 2 bases at J, with 14 bases between the two ends.

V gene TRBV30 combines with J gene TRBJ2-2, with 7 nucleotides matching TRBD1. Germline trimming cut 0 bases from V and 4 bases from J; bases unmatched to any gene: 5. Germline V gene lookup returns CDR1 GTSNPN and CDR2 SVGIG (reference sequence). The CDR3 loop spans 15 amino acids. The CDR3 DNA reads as TGTGCCTGGAGTGTACCGGGGACAGTCACCGGGGAGCTGTTTTTT. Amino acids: CAWSVPGTVTGELFF.

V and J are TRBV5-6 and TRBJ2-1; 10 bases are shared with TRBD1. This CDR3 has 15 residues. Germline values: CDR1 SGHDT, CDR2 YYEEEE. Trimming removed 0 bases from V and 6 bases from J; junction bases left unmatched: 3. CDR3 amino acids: CASSLADRGLNEQFF. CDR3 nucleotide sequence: TGTGCCAGCAGCTTGGCCGACAGGGGGCTCAATGAGCAGTTCTTC.

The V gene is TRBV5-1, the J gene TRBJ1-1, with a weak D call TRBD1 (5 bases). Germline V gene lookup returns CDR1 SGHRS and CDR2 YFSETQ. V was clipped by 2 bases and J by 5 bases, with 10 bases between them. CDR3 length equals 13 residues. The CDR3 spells CASSFRGRTEAFF. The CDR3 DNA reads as TGCGCCAGCAGCTTTAGGGGCAGGACTGAAGCTTTCTTT.

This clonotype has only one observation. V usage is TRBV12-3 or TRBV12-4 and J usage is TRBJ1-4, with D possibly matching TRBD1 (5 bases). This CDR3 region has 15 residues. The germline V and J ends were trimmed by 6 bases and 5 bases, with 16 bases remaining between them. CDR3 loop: CASRRRDGLNEKLFF. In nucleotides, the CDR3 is TGTGCCAGCAGACGCCGGGACGGCCTCAATGAAAAACTGTTTTTT.

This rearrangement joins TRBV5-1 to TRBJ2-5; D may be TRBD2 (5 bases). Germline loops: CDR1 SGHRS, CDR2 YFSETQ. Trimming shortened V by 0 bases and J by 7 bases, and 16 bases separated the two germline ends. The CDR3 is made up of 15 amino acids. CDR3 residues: CASSLAGVSDGTQYF. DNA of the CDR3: TGCGCCAGCAGCTTGGCCGGGGTTAGTGATGGGACCCAGTACTTC.

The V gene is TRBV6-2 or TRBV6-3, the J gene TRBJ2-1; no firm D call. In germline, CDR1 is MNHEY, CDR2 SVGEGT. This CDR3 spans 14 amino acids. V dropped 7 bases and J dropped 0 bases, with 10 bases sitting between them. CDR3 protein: CASTSTRSYNEQFF. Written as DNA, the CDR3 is TGTGCCAGCACCTCAACCCGCTCCTACAATGAGCAGTTCTTC.